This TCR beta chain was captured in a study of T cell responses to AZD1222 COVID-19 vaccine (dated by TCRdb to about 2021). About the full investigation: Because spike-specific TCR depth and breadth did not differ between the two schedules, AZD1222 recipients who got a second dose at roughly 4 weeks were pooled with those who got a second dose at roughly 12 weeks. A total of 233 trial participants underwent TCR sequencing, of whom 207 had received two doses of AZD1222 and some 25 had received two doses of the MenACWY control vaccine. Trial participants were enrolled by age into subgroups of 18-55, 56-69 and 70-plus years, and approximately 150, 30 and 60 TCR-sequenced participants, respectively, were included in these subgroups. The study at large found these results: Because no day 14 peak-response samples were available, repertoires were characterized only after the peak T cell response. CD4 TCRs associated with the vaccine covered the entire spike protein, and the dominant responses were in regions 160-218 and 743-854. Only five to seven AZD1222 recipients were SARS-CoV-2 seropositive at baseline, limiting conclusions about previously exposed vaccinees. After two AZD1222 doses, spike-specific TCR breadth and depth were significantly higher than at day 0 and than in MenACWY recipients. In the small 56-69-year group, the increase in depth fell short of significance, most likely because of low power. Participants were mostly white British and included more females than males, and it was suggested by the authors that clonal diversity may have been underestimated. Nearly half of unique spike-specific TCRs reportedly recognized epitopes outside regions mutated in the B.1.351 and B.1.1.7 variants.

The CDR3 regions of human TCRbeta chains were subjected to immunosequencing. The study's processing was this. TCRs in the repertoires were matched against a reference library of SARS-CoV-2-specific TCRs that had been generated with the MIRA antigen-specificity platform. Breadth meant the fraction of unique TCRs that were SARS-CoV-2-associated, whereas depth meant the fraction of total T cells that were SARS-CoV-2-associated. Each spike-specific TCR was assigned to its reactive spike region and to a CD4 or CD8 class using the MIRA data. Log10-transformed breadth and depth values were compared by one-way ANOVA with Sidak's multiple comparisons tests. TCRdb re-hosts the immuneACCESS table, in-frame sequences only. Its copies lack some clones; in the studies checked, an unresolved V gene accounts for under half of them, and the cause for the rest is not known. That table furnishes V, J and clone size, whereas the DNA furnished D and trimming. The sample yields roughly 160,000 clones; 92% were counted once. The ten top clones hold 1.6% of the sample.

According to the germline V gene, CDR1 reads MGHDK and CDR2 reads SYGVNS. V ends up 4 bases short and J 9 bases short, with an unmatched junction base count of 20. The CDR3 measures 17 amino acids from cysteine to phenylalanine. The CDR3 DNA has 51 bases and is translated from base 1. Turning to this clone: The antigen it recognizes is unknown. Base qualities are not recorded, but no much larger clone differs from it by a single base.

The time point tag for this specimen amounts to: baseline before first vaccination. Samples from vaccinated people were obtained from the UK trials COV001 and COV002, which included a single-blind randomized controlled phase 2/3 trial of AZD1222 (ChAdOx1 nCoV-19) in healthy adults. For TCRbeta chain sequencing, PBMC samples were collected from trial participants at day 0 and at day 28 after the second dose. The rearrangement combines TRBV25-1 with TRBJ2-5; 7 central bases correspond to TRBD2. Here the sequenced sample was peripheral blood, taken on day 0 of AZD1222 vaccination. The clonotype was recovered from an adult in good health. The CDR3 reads CASSARGRAGLPKAQYF. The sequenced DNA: TGTGCCAGCAGTGCCCGAGGTCGAGCGGGACTCCCGAAGGCCCAGTACTTC.